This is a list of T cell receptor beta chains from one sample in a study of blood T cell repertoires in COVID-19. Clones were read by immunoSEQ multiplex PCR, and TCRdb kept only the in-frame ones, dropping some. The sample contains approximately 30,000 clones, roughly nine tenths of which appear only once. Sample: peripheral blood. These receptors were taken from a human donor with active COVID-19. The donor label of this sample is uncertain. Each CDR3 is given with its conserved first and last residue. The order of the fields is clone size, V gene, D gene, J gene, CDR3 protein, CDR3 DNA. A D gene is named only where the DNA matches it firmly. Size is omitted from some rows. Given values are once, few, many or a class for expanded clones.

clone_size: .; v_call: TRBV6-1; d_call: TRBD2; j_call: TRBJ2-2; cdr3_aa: CASSALRGGGNTGELFF; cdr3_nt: TGTGCCAGCAGTGCGCTTCGTGGGGGGGGTAACACCGGGGAGCTGTTTTTT
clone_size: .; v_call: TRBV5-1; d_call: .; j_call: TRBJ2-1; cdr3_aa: CASSPTLGRVRYEQFF; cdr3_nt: TGCGCCAGCAGCCCTACTCTGGGGCGCGTTCGCTATGAGCAGTTCTTC
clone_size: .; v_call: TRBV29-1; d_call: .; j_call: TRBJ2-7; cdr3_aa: CSVEPDNSYEQYF; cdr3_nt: TGCAGCGTTGAACCGGACAACTCCTACGAGCAGTACTTC
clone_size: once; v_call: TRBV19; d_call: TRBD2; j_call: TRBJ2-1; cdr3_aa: CASRASGNIYNEQFF; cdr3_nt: TGTGCCAGTAGGGCTAGCGGGAACATCTACAATGAGCAGTTCTTC
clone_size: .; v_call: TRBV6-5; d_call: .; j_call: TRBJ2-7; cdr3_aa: CASSYTATEYEQYF; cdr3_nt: TGTGCCAGCAGTTACACAGCTACAGAGTACGAGCAGTACTTC
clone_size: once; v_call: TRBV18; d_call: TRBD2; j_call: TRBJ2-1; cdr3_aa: CASSPTGTSGSIRQFF; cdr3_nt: TGTGCCAGCTCACCGACGGGGACTAGCGGGTCGATCCGGCAGTTCTTC
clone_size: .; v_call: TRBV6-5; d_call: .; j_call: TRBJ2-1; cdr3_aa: CASSSPGVNEQFF; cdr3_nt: TGTGCCAGCAGCTCCCCCGGGGTTAATGAGCAGTTCTTC
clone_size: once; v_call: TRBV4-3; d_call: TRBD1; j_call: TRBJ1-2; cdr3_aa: CASSHWTGDIIDNYGYTF; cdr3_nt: TGCGCCAGCAGCCATTGGACAGGGGATATCATAGATAACTATGGCTACACCTTC
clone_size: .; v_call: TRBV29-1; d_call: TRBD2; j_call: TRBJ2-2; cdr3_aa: CSVGLAANTGELFF; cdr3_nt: TGCAGCGTAGGACTAGCTGCGAACACCGGGGAGCTGTTTTTT
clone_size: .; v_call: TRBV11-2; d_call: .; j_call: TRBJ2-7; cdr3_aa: CASSRPGRTLYEQYF; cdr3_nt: TGTGCCAGCAGCCGACCAGGGCGGACCCTCTACGAGCAGTACTTC
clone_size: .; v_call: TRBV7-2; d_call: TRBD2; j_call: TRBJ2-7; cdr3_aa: CASSLERGKDYEQYF; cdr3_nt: TGTGCCAGCAGCTTGGAGCGGGGAAAGGACTACGAGCAGTACTTC
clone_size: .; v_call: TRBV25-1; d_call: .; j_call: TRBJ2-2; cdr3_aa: CASSARQTGELFF; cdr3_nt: TGTGCCAGCAGTGCCCGACAGACCGGGGAGCTGTTTTTT
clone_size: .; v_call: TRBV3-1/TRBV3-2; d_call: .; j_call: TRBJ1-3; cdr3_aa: CASSQGLQLSGNTIYF; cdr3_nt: TGTGCCAGCAGCCAAGGGCTACAGCTGTCTGGAAACACCATATATTTT
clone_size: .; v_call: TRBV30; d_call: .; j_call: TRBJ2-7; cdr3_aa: CAWSVPPKEQYF; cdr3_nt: TGTGCCTGGAGTGTCCCGCCTAAGGAGCAGTACTTC
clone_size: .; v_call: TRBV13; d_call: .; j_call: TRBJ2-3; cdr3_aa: CASSWGADTQYF; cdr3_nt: TGTGCCAGCAGCTGGGGAGCAGATACGCAGTATTTT
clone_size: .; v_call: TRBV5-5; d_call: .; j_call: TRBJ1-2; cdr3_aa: CASSLSVNYGYTF; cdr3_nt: TGTGCCAGCAGCTTATCCGTAAACTATGGCTACACCTTC
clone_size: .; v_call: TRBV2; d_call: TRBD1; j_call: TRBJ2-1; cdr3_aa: CARKRDRNNEQFF; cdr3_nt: TGTGCCAGGAAAAGGGACAGAAACAATGAGCAGTTCTTC
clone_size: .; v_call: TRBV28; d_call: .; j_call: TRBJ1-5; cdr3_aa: CASMPTGHNQPQHF; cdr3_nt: TGTGCCAGCATGCCTACAGGCCACAATCAGCCCCAGCATTTT
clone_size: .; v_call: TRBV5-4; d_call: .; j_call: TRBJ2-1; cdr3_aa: CASSPLGGAFYNEQFF; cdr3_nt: TGTGCCAGCAGCCCCTTGGGGGGGGCGTTTTACAATGAGCAGTTCTTC
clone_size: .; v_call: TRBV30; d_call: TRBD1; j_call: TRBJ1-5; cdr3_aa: CAWSAHGTGGINQPQHF; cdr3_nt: TGTGCCTGGAGCGCACATGGGACAGGGGGGATCAATCAGCCCCAGCATTTT
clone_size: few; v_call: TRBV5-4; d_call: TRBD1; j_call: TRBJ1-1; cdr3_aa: CASSLGGTGKGNTEAFF; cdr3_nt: TGTGCCAGCAGCTTGGGGGGGACAGGGAAGGGGAACACTGAAGCTTTCTTT
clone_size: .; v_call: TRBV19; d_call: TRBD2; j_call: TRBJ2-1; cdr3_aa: CASSRAGLAGDYNEQFF; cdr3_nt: TGTGCCAGTAGTAGGGCCGGACTAGCGGGGGACTACAATGAGCAGTTCTTC
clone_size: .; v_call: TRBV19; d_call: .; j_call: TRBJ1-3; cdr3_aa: CASSPAFEDFSGNTIYF; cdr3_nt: TGTGCCAGTAGTCCGGCTTTTGAGGACTTCTCTGGAAACACCATATATTTT
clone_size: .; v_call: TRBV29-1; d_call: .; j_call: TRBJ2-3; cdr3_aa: CSHIGGVARTDTQYF; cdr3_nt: TGCAGCCACATCGGCGGAGTAGCTAGAACAGATACGCAGTATTTT
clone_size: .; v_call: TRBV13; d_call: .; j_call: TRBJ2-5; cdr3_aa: CASSVKETQYF; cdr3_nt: TGTGCCAGCAGCGTTAAAGAGACCCAGTACTTC
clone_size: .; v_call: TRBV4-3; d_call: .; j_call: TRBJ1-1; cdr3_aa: CASSQDRSEAFF; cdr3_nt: TGCGCCAGCAGCCAAGATCGGAGCGAAGCTTTCTTT
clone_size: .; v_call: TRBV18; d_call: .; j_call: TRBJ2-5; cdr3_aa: CACSSQETQYF; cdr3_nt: TGTGCCTGTTCTTCCCAAGAGACCCAGTACTTC
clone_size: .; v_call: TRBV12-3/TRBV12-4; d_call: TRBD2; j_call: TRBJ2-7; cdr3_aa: CASKGTSEYEQYF; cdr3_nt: TGTGCCAGCAAGGGGACTAGCGAGTACGAGCAGTACTTC
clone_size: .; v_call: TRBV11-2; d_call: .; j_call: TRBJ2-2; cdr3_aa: CASSLGLLTNTGELFF; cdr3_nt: TGTGCCAGCAGCTTAGGACTACTAACGAACACCGGGGAGCTGTTTTTT
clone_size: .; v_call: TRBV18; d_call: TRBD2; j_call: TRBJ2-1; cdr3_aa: CASSPPGLAVSSYNEQFF; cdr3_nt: TGTGCCAGCTCACCACCCGGACTAGCGGTCTCCTCCTACAATGAGCAGTTCTTC
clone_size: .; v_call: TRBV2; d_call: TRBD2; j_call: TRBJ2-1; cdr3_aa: CASSGNSGGLAEQFF; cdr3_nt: TGTGCCAGCAGTGGTAATAGCGGGGGGCTGGCTGAGCAGTTCTTC
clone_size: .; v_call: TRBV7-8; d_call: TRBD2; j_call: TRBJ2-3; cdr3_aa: CASSFPAGVNTQYF; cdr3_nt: TGTGCCAGCAGCTTCCCAGCGGGGGTAAATACGCAGTATTTT
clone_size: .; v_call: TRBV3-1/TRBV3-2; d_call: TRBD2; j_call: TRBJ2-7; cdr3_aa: CASSPRPSGAYEQYF; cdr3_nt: TGTGCCAGCAGCCCTCGGCCTAGCGGGGCCTACGAGCAGTACTTC
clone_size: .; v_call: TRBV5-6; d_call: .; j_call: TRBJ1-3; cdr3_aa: CASSLAGAGNTIYF; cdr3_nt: TGTGCCAGCAGCTTGGCCGGGGCTGGAAACACCATATATTTT
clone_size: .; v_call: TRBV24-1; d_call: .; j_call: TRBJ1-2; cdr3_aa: CATSDLWEGGGYGYTF; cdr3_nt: TGTGCCACCAGTGATTTGTGGGAGGGTGGGGGCTATGGCTACACCTTC
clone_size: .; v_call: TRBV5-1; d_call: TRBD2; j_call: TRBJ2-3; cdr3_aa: CASSLFTSGGARDTQYF; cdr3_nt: TGCGCCAGCAGCTTGTTCACTAGCGGGGGGGCCAGAGATACGCAGTATTTT
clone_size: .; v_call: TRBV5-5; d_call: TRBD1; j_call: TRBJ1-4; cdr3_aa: CASSPRDRVGTNEKLFF; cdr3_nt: TGTGCCAGCAGCCCCCGGGACAGGGTGGGAACTAATGAAAAACTGTTTTTT
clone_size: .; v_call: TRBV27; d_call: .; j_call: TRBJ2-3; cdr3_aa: CASSSLASGDTQYF; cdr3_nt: TGTGCCAGCAGTTCTTTAGCATCGGGAGATACGCAGTATTTT
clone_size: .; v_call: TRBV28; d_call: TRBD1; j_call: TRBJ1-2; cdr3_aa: CASRWTGGGYTF; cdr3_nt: TGTGCCAGCAGGTGGACAGGGGGTGGCTACACCTTC
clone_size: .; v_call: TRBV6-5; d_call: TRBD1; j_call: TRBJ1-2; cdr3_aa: CASRGDRGNYGYTF; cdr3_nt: TGTGCCAGCAGGGGGGACAGGGGGAACTATGGCTACACCTTC
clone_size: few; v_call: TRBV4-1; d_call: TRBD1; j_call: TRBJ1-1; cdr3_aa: CASSDKGRGWPEAFF; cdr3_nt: TGCGCCAGCAGCGATAAGGGCAGGGGGTGGCCTGAAGCTTTCTTT
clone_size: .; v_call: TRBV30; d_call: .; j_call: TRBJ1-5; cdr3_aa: CAWSTPGGGNQPQHF; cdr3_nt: TGTGCCTGGAGCACCCCGGGGGGAGGCAATCAGCCCCAGCATTTT
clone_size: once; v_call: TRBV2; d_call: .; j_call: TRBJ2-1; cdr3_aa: CASRLAPAGDEQFF; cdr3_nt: TGTGCCAGCAGACTAGCCCCGGCGGGCGATGAGCAGTTCTTC
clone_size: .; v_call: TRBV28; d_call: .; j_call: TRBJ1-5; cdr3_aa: CASLSLIQGMSNQPQHF; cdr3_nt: TGTGCCAGCTTAAGTTTGATCCAGGGAATGAGCAATCAGCCCCAGCATTTT
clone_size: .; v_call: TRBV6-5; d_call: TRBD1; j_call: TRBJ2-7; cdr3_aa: CASSYPGQGAYEQYF; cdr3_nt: TGTGCCAGCAGTTACCCGGGACAGGGGGCCTACGAGCAGTACTTC
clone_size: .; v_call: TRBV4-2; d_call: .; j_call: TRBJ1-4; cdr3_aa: CASSPPGSTNEKLFF; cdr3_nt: TGTGCCAGCAGCCCGCCAGGTTCAACTAATGAAAAACTGTTTTTT
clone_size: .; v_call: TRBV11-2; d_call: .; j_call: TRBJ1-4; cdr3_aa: CASSLDPRGDIDEKLFF; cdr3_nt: TGTGCCAGCAGCTTAGATCCCAGGGGAGACATAGATGAAAAACTGTTTTTT
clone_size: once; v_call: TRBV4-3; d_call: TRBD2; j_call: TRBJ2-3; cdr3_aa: CASSQGRGALTQYF; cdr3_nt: TGCGCCAGCAGCCAAGGGCGGGGGGCTCTTACGCAGTATTTT
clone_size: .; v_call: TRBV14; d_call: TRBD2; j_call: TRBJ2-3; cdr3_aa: CASSRGYELAGADTQYF; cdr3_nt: TGTGCCAGCAGCCGTGGATATGAACTAGCGGGAGCAGATACGCAGTATTTT
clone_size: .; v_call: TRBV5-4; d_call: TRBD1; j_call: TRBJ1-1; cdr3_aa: CASSLSGGNTEAFF; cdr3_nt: TGTGCCAGCAGCTTATCAGGGGGGAACACTGAAGCTTTCTTT
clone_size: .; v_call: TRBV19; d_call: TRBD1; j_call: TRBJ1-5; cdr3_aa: CASSPRQGNSNQPQHF; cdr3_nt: TGTGCCAGTAGTCCGCGACAGGGGAATAGCAATCAGCCCCAGCATTTT
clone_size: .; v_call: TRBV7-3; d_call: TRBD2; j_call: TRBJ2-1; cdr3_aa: CASSLTRTSERHNEQFF; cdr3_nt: TGTGCCAGCAGCCTTACCAGGACTAGCGAAAGACACAATGAGCAGTTCTTC
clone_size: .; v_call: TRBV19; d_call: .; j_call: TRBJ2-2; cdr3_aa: CASSVGGENTGELFF; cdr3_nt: TGTGCCAGTAGTGTCGGAGGGGAGAACACCGGGGAGCTGTTTTTT
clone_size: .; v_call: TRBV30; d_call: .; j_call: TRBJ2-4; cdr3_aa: CAWSVAGIGGTTAKNIQYF; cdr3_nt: TGTGCCTGGAGTGTTGCCGGGATAGGAGGTACGACGGCCAAAAACATTCAGTACTTC
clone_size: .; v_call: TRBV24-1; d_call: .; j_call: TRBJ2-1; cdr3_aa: CATSDFGESEQFF; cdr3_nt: TGTGCCACCAGTGATTTCGGGGAAAGTGAGCAGTTCTTC